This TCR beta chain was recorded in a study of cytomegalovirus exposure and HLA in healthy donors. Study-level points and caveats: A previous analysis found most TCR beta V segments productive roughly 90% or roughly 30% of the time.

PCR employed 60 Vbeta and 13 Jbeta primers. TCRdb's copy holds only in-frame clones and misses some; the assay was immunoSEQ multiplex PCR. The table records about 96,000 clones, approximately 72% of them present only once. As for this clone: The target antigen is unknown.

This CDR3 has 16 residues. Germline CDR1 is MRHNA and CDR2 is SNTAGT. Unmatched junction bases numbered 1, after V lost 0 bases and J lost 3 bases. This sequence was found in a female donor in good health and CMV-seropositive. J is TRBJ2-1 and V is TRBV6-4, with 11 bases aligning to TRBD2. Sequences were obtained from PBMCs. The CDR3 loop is CASSDSGTSGYNEQFF. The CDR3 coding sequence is TGTGCCAGCAGTGACTCCGGGACTAGCGGCTACAATGAGCAGTTCTTC.